The clone carrying this TCR beta chain was observed a handful of times. The antigen remains unidentified. The table came from immunoSEQ multiplex PCR; TCRdb's copy has only in-frame clones and leaves some out. Here the sample spans 20,000 to 25,000 clones, around 80% being singletons. The data belong to a study of vaccination effects on CD4 cells after COVID-19. ViraFEST used viral peptide pools to expand antigen-specific CD4+ T cells before sequencing. After roughly 9 days in culture, the CD4+ T cells were isolated. Vaccine recipients, nucleocapsid antibody negative, had no prior SARS-CoV-2 infection. With 8.5 to 10 ug/ml peptides and roughly 9.3 IU/ml IL-2, 2 million or so PBMC per well were cultured. CDR1 MNHEY and CDR2 SVGAGI come from the germline V gene. The V gene lost 2 bases and the J gene lost 4 bases, with 14 bases spanning the gap. This CDR3 spans 15 amino acids.

The sequence came from a human donor who received a COVID-19 vaccine. The source material was CD4+ T cells from PBMCs cultured with HCoV-NL63 spike peptides, sampled before COVID-19 vaccination. This rearrangement joins TRBV6-5 to TRBJ1-2; D perhaps matches TRBD1 (6 bases). The CDR3 loop reads CASSYRGQNLYGYTF. The CDR3 nucleotides are TGTGCCAGCAGTTACCGAGGACAGAACCTCTATGGCTACACCTTC.